What follows are 19 T cell receptor beta chains derived from one specimen sequenced in a study of blood T cell repertoires in COVID-19. Produced via immunoSEQ multiplex PCR; TCRdb's table is partial and in-frame only. The table shows 250,000 to 300,000 clones, with 89% occurring only once. Sequenced material: peripheral blood. The origin of the receptors is a woman aged 60-75 years with acute or convalescent COVID-19.

The chain has TRBV24-1 and TRBJ1-2; possible D gene TRBD1, 6 bases. CDR3 length: 14 residues. Looked up from germline, CDR1 is KGHDR and CDR2 is SFDVKD. V was trimmed by 1 base and J by 4 bases, leaving 9 bases between them. Here the CDR3 DNA reads TGTGCCACCAGTGATTTTGAGACAGGCTATGGCTACACCTTC. Translation: CATSDFETGYGYTF.

V gene TRBV6-2 or TRBV6-3 combines with J gene TRBJ2-2; perhaps TRBD2 as D (5 bases). Trimming left V 6 bases short and J 5 bases short, with 13 bases between. Germline CDR1 and CDR2: MNHEY and SVGEGT. This CDR3 is 14 amino acids long. In DNA, the CDR3 is TGTGCCAGCAGCACGGACGGGAAGACCGGGGAGCTGTTTTTT. Amino acid sequence: CASSTDGKTGELFF.

This clone has a single count. The rearrangement links TRBV18 to TRBJ2-5; 9 bases fit TRBD1. V trimming: 3 bases; J trimming: 5 bases; junction bases outside the gene matches: 7. This CDR3 region has 15 residues. The V gene's germline CDR1 is KGHSH and CDR2 LQKENI. The CDR3 DNA follows: TGTGCCAGCTCACCTAGGACAGGGGTTTTTGAGACCCAGTACTTC. The encoded protein is CASSPRTGVFETQYF.

The CDR3 here is CASTEVWGTEAFF. The CDR3 region has the DNA TGTGCCAGCACGGAGGTTTGGGGCACTGAAGCTTTCTTT. This chain connects TRBV28 to TRBJ1-1; no reliable D call. V was pared by 7 bases and J by 4 bases, with 13 bases between. Germline V gives CDR1 MDHEN, CDR2 SYDVKM. This CDR3 has 13 amino acids.

This clone was counted between two and nine times. The CDR3 DNA follows: TGTGCCAGCAGTTATCGGGGTAGCGGTTGGGGCTACACCTTC. As protein: CASSYRGSGWGYTF. The chain joins TRBV28 to TRBJ1-2; no definite D call. The CDR3 is 14 residues long. Germline-derived CDR1 and CDR2 are MDHEN and SYDVKM. The ends were cut back, 4 bases at V and 8 bases at J, with 17 bases in the middle.

The chain uses TRBV5-6 and TRBJ1-2; perhaps TRBD1 as D (5 bases). The germline gives CDR1 SGHDT, CDR2 YYEEEE. The germline V and J ends were trimmed by 0 bases and 6 bases, with 18 bases remaining between them. The CDR3 loop spans 16 amino acids. The CDR3 DNA reads as TGTGCCAGCAGCTTGGGGTATGGCAGGGCAGACGATGGCTACACCTTC. It translates to CASSLGYGRADDGYTF.

J is TRBJ1-1 and V is TRBV27; 8 positions agree with TRBD1. The CDR3 totals 14 residues. J was trimmed by 1 base and V by 6 bases; bases with no gene match: 4. Germline V lookup: CDR1 MNHEY, CDR2 SMNVEV (reference sequence). The CDR3 region is CASRQGVRNTEAFF. The CDR3 nucleotides are TGTGCCAGCAGACAGGGGGTCAGGAACACTGAAGCTTTCTTT.

The J gene is TRBJ2-7, the V gene TRBV9; D gene ambiguous. Germline V lookup: CDR1 SGDLS, CDR2 YYNGEE. Trimming removed 2 bases at V and 0 bases at J, with 9 bases between. The CDR3 contains 14 residues. In DNA form, the CDR3 reads TGTGCCAGCAGCGTTGGCACTACCTCCTACGAGCAGTACTTC. As protein: CASSVGTTSYEQYF.

J is TRBJ1-1 and V is TRBV5-5; no firm D call. V gave up 3 bases and J gave up 7 bases, with 13 bases separating them. This CDR3 contains 13 residues. Germline CDR1 is SGHKS and CDR2 is YYEKEE (reference sequence). DNA of the CDR3: TGTGCCAGCAGCTACCGAGTCGCCGGTGAAGCTTTCTTT. This codes for CASSYRVAGEAFF.

The chain is built from TRBV7-8 and TRBJ2-6, with D perhaps matching TRBD1 (5 bases). Germline V gives CDR1 SGHVS, CDR2 FQNEAQ. V gave up 0 bases and J gave up 0 bases, with 18 bases separating them. The CDR3 is 20 amino acids. The CDR3 bases are TGTGCCAGCAGCTTAGCCCCGACAGCCAGAGTCTTCTCTGGGGCCAACGTCCTGACTTTC. Translating it yields CASSLAPTARVFSGANVLTF.

Remarks on this clone: Sequence at one end of the junction differs from germline and may be a read error. The chain combines TRBV15 with TRBJ2-2; TRBD1 matches 12 bases. The CDR3 is made up of 13 amino acids. Germline V lookup: CDR1 LNHNV, CDR2 YYDKDF (reference sequence). In DNA, the CDR3 is TGTGCCACCAGCAGATCGGGACAGGGGGCGAGGATTTTT. As protein: CATSRSGQGARIF.

CDR3 nucleotide sequence: TGTGCCAGCAGTCCCGGGACAGATTTCTATGGCTACACCTTC. It yields the protein CASSPGTDFYGYTF. The J gene is TRBJ1-2, the V gene TRBV28; 7 nucleotides match TRBD1. The ends lost 5 bases at V and 4 bases at J; junction bases unmatched: 7. The CDR3 totals 14 residues. CDR1 is MDHEN, CDR2 SYDVKM, per germline.

The gene calls are TRBV27 and TRBJ1-1; D might be TRBD1 (5 bases). This CDR3 region has 16 residues. CDR1 and CDR2 from the germline V gene are MNHEY and SMNVEV (reference sequence). V was clipped by 2 bases and J by 6 bases, with 19 bases between them. The CDR3 loop reads CASSLILGQGVSEAFF. The CDR3 region has the DNA TGTGCCAGCAGTTTAATCTTAGGGCAGGGCGTTTCTGAAGCTTTCTTT.

CDR3 nucleotides: TGTGCCACCAGTGACCCCGGGATCCCTCCGGGAAAACTGTTTTTT. Amino acids: CATSDPGIPPGKLFF. The V and J genes are TRBV24-1 and TRBJ1-4; D remains ambiguous. With 4 bases removed from V and 10 bases from J, the gap between germline ends came to 18 bases. The CDR3 is 15 amino acids. Per germline, CDR1 KGHDR and CDR2 SFDVKD.

This chain joins TRBV20-1 and TRBJ2-7; TRBD2 matches 14 bases. Germline V gene lookup returns CDR1 DFQATT and CDR2 SNEGSKA (reference sequence). The CDR3 runs to 15 residues. Germline trimming cut 3 bases from V and 4 bases from J; bases unmatched to any gene: 5. Here the CDR3 DNA reads TGCAGTGCTAGTAGACTAGCGGGAGGGCCTTACGAGCAGTACTTC. It yields the protein CSASRLAGGPYEQYF.

This rearrangement joins TRBV11-1 to TRBJ1-1, with D perhaps matching TRBD1 (6 bases). The V gene lost 5 bases and the J gene lost 4 bases, with 11 bases spanning the gap. The germline CDR1 and CDR2 sequences are SGHAT and FQDESV (reference sequence). CDR3 length equals 13 residues. The CDR3 region is CASSVIRGTEAFF. In nucleotides, the CDR3 is TGTGCCAGCAGCGTAATCAGGGGCACTGAAGCTTTCTTT.

This chain joins TRBV9 and TRBJ2-3, with D possibly being TRBD2 (5 bases). Trimming removed 3 bases at V and 6 bases at J, with 8 bases between. Per the germline V gene, CDR1 is SGDLS and CDR2 is YYNGEE. The CDR3 has 12 residues. The CDR3 region has the DNA TGTGCCAGCAGCGCAGAGCGGGATACGCAGTATTTT. Translation gives CASSAERDTQYF.

V is TRBV4-3 and J is TRBJ2-1, with a possible D match to TRBD2 (5 bases). V lost 1 base and J lost 9, with 16 bases in between. CDR1 and CDR2 (germline): LGHNA, YSLEER. The CDR3 runs to 15 residues. The CDR3 protein is CASSQGSSGGLEQFF. DNA of the CDR3: TGCGCCAGCAGCCAAGGGTCCAGCGGTGGGCTTGAGCAGTTCTTC.

The gene calls are TRBV19 and TRBJ2-7, with 10 nucleotides matching TRBD2. CDR3 length equals 15 residues. V shed 4 bases, J shed 2 bases, and the junction held 5 bases outside the gene matches. Germline V gene lookup returns CDR1 LNHDA and CDR2 SQIVND (reference sequence). The CDR3 here is CASSTLAGAAYEQYF. The CDR3 DNA follows: TGTGCCAGTAGTACCCTAGCGGGGGCCGCCTACGAGCAGTACTTC.